The 9 T cell receptor beta chains given below trace back to one sample, sequenced in a study of response to subunit inactivated influenza vaccine. TCRdb ran MiXCR on the RT-PCR reads and lists one entry per CDR3 protein. The sample gives a few hundred thousand distinct CDR3 sequences, 21% of which show up once; roughly 10% is in the top ten. The input for sequencing was PBMCs from blood, taken about 20 months after vaccination. The receptors derive from a man between 50 and 69 years old who received an inactivated influenza vaccine.

This clonotype has a handful of counts. The V gene is TRBV15, the J gene TRBJ1-6; weak D call: TRBD1 (5 bases). The V end lost 5 bases, the J end lost 10 bases, and 9 bases lay between the germline ends. Germline assignment: CDR1 LNHNV and CDR2 YYDKDF (reference sequence). The CDR3 is 12 residues long. CDR3 bases: TGTGCCACCAGCGACAGAGGATCACCCCTCCACTTT. Translation: CATSDRGSPLHF.

There are a few counts of this clonotype. The chain recombines TRBV10-2 with TRBJ1-1; D uncertain. V gave up 2 bases and J gave up 1 base, with 14 bases separating them. Germline V gene sequence: CDR1 WSHSY, CDR2 SAAADI. The CDR3 is 16 residues long. The CDR3 coding sequence is TGCGCCAGCAGTGAGCGGCTCAGCGTACGGAACACTGAAGCTTTCTTT. Residues: CASSERLSVRNTEAFF.

This clonotype was picked up a small number of times. This sequence joins TRBV7-2 and TRBJ1-2; D is uncertain. Germline V gene lookup returns CDR1 SGHTA and CDR2 FQGNSA. CDR3 length: 15 residues. V lost 0 bases and J 4 bases, leaving 12 bases between the germline ends. CDR3 DNA sequence: TGTGCCAGCAGCTTAGCGAGGGAGGCCGGCTATGGCTACACCTTC. Translating gives CASSLAREAGYGYTF.

The rearrangement joins TRBV6-1 to TRBJ2-7; 7 nucleotides match TRBD1. This CDR3 spans 14 amino acids. V shed 5 bases, J shed 6 bases, and the junction held 10 bases outside the gene matches. From germline, CDR1 is MNHNS and CDR2 SASEGT. This chain's CDR3 is CASSPLRQGSEQYF. DNA for the CDR3: TGTGCCAGCAGTCCCCTGCGACAGGGTTCCGAGCAGTACTTC.

This clonotype was observed many times. The chain links TRBV2 to TRBJ2-7, with D possibly TRBD2 on 5 matching bases. Trimming removed 6 bases at V and 3 bases at J, with 12 bases between. The CDR3 has 13 amino acids. Germline assignment: CDR1 SNHLY and CDR2 FYNNEI. The CDR3 spells CASSYGGNYEQYF. Written as DNA, the CDR3 is TGTGCCAGCAGCTACGGAGGAAACTACGAGCAGTACTTC.

The table lists this clonotype with a few counts. The CDR3 loop is CASSLEGGYYEQYF. The CDR3 DNA reads TGTGCCAGCAGCTTAGAAGGCGGATACTACGAGCAGTACTTC. The genes are TRBV7-2 and TRBJ2-7; no firm D call. V lost 1 base, J lost 3 bases, and 10 bases lay in between. Germline CDR1 reads SGHTA; CDR2 reads FQGNSA. CDR3 size: 14 residues. Based on the CDR3 plus reference TRBV7-2 and TRBJ2-7, the full variable domain is GAGVSQSPSNKVTEKGKDVELRCDPISGHTALYWYRQSLGQGLEFLIYFQGNSAPDKSGLPSDRFSAERTGGSVSTLTIQRTQQEDSAVYLCASSLEGGYYEQYFGPGTRLTVT.

This clonotype was counted a few times. The chain has TRBV12-3 or TRBV12-4 and TRBJ1-1; tentatively, D is TRBD1 (6 bases). Trimming removed 6 bases at V and 0 bases at J, with 11 bases between. CDR3 length: 14 residues. The CDR3 spells CASRGGQMNTEAFF. In DNA, the CDR3 is TGTGCCAGCAGGGGGGGGCAGATGAACACTGAAGCTTTCTTT.

This clonotype has a handful of counts. This chain links TRBV30 with TRBJ1-1, with a tentative D call TRBD1 (6 bases). The CDR3 loop spans 15 amino acids. Germline values: CDR1 GTSNPN, CDR2 SVGIG (reference sequence). Trimming removed 2 bases from V and 4 bases from J, with 17 bases in between. CDR3 sequence reads: CAWSRGGGGVTEAFF. In DNA form, the CDR3 reads TGTGCCTGGAGTCGGGGTGGGGGCGGTGTCACTGAAGCTTTCTTT.

V gene TRBV4-3 combines with J gene TRBJ2-2, with TRBD1 as a possible D gene (6 bases). The ends were cut back, 10 bases at V and 1 base at J, with 10 bases in the middle. The CDR3 is made up of 13 amino acids. The germline V gene has CDR1 LGHNA and CDR2 YSLEER. This CDR3 is CATKGENTGELFF. CDR3 bases: TGCGCCACTAAGGGGGAGAACACCGGGGAGCTGTTTTTT.